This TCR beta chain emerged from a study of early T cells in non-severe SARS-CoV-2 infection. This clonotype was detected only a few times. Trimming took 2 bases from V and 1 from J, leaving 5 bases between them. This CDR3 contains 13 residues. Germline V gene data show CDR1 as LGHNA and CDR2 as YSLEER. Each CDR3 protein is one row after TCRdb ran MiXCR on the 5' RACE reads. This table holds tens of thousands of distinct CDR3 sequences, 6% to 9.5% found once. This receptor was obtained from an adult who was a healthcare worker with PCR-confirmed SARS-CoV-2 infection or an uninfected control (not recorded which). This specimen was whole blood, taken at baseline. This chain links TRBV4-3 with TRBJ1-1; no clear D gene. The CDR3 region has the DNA TGCGCCAGCAGCCAATACAAGAACACTGAAGCTTTCTTT. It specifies CASSQYKNTEAFF.